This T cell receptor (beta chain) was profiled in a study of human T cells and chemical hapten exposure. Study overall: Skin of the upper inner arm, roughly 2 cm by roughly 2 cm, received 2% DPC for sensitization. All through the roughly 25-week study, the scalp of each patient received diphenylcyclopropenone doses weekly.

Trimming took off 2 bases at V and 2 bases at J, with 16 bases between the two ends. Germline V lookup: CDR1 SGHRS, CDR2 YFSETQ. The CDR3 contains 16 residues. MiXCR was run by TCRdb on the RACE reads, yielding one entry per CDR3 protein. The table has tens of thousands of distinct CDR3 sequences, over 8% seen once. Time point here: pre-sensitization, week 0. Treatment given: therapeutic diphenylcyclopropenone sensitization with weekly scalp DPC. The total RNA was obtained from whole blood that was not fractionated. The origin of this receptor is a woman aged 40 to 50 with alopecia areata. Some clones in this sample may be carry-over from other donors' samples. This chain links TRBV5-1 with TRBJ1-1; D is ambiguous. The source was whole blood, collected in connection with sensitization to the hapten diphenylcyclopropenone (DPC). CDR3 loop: CASSLERVNTNTEAFF. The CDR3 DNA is TGCGCCAGCAGCTTAGAAAGGGTGAATACTAACACTGAAGCTTTCTTT.